This entry concerns a single T cell receptor (beta chain). Amplification used 60 Vbeta primers and 13 Jbeta primers. Only in-frame clones appear in the TCRdb table, and some are missing; sequencing was by immunoSEQ multiplex PCR. The sample contains around 40,000 clones, roughly 80% of which appear only once. The entry originates in a study of cytomegalovirus exposure and HLA in healthy donors. The CDR3 length is 13 residues. V lost 6 bases, J lost 3 bases, and 4 bases stayed unmatched. Looked up from germline, CDR1 is MNHEY and CDR2 is SMNVEV (reference sequence). This receptor was identified in a woman younger than 30 in good health and CMV-seropositive. The sample consisted of PBMCs. V usage is TRBV27 and J usage is TRBJ2-7, with TRBD1 identical over 8 bases. The CDR3 DNA is TGTGCCAGCAGACAGGGGGGCCGCTACGAGCAGTACTTC. It translates to CASRQGGRYEQYF.